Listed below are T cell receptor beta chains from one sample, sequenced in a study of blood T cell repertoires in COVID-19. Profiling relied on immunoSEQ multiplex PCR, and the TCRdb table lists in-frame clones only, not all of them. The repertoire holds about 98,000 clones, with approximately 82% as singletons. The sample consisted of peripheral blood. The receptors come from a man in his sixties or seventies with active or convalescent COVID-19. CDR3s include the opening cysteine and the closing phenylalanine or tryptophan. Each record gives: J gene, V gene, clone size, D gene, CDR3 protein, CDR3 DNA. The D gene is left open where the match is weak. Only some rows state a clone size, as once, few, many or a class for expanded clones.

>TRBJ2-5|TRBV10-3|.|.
CAISESAQETQYF
TGTGCCATCAGTGAGTCGGCCCAAGAGACCCAGTACTTC
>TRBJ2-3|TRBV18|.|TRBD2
CASSASGGTDTQYF
TGTGCCAGCTCAGCTAGCGGGGGCACAGATACGCAGTATTTT
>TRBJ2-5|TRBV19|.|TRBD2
CASTRRASGGEDTQYF
TGTGCCAGTACCCGCCGGGCTAGCGGGGGGGAAGATACCCAGTACTTC
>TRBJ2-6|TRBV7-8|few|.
CASSPDRSGANVLTF
TGTGCCAGCAGCCCCGACAGGTCTGGGGCCAACGTCCTGACTTTC
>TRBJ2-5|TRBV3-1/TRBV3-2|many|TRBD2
CASSQEWGLASETQYF
TGTGCCAGCAGCCAAGAATGGGGACTAGCGTCAGAGACCCAGTACTTC
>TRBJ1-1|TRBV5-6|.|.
CASSPGGGNTEAFF
TGTGCCAGCAGCCCGGGGGGCGGAAACACTGAAGCTTTCTTT
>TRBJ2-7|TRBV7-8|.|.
CASSLGEANEQYF
TGTGCCAGCAGCTTGGGGGAGGCCAACGAGCAGTACTTC
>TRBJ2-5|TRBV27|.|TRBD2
CASSFGGGRETQYF
TGTGCCAGCAGTTTCGGGGGGGGCCGAGAGACCCAGTACTTC
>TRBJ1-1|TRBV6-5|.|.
CASRGGRGPEAFF
TGTGCCAGCAGAGGGGGGCGGGGGCCTGAAGCTTTCTTT
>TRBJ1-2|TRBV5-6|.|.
CASSLRGLQGLNYGYTF
TGTGCCAGCAGCCTGAGAGGGCTACAGGGTTTAAACTATGGCTACACCTTC
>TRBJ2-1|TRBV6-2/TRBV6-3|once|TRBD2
CASSYFITSGNNEQFF
TGTGCCAGCAGTTACTTTATTACTAGCGGCAACAATGAGCAGTTCTTC
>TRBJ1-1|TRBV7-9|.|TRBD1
CASSNRDRGNTEAFF
TGTGCCAGCAGCAACCGGGACAGAGGAAACACTGAAGCTTTCTTT
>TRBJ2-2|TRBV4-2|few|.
CASSQEETRGTGELFF
TGTGCCAGCAGCCAAGAGGAGACTAGAGGTACCGGGGAGCTGTTTTTT
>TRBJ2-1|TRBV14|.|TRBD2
CASRLSGAPHEQFF
TGTGCCAGCAGACTAAGCGGGGCCCCCCATGAGCAGTTCTTC
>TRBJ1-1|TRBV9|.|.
CASSVAAENTEAFF
TGTGCCAGCAGCGTAGCCGCAGAGAACACTGAAGCTTTCTTT
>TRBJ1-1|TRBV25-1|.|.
CASSREVNTEAFF
TGTGCCAGCAGTCGGGAGGTGAACACTGAAGCTTTCTTT
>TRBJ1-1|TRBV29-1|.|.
CSVARQRNTEAFF
TGCAGCGTTGCGAGGCAGAGGAACACTGAAGCTTTCTTT
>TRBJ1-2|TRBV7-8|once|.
CASSSNRDTYGYTF
TGTGCCAGCAGCTCAAACCGGGACACCTATGGCTACACCTTC
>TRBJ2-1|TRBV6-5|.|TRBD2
CASSYGVAGGHNEQFF
TGTGCCAGCAGTTACGGGGTAGCGGGGGGGCACAATGAGCAGTTCTTC
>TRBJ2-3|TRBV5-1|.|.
CASSLAAAGSTSTDTQYF
TGCGCCAGCAGCTTGGCGGCCGCAGGGTCGACTAGCACAGATACGCAGTATTTT
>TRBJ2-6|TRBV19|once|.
CASSQQGQPGANVLTF
TGTGCCAGTAGTCAACAGGGCCAGCCTGGGGCCAACGTCCTGACTTTC
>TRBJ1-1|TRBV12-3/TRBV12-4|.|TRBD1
CASSPGQGYQAFF
TGTGCCAGCAGTCCGGGACAGGGGTACCAAGCTTTCTTT
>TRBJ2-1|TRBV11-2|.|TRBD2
CASSSGLAGYNEQFF
TGTGCCAGCAGCTCCGGACTAGCGGGCTACAATGAGCAGTTCTTC
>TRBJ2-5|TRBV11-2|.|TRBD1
CASTWGQGRQETQYF
TGTGCCAGCACCTGGGGACAGGGTCGACAAGAGACCCAGTACTTC
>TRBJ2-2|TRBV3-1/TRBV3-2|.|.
CASSLQGYTGELFF
TGTGCCAGCAGCCTTCAGGGCTACACCGGGGAGCTGTTTTTT
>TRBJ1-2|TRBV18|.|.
CASSPIGTDLSYGYTF
TGTGCCAGCTCACCAATCGGCACAGATTTGTCCTATGGCTACACCTTC
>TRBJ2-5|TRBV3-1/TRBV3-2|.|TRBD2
CASSQGTRQETQYF
TGTGCCAGCAGCCAAGGGACTAGACAAGAGACCCAGTACTTC
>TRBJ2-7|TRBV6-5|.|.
CASSYSSRGSYEQYF
TGTGCCAGCAGTTACTCTTCCCGGGGGAGCTACGAGCAGTACTTC
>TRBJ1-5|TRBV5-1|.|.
CATLYTGTQPQHF
TGCGCCACCTTGTACACGGGAACTCAGCCCCAGCATTTT
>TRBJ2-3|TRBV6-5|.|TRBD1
CASTEGQASTDTQYF
TGTGCCAGCACCGAGGGACAGGCGAGCACAGATACGCAGTATTTT
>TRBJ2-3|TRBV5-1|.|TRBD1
CASSLRDRVSTDTQYF
TGCGCCAGCAGCTTGCGGGACAGGGTTAGCACAGATACGCAGTATTTT
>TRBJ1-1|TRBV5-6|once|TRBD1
CASSLGDRGNTEAFF
TGTGCCAGCAGCTTGGGCGACAGGGGGAACACTGAAGCTTTCTTT
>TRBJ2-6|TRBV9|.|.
CASSVERHSGANVLTF
TGTGCCAGCAGCGTAGAGCGCCACTCTGGGGCCAACGTCCTGACTTTC
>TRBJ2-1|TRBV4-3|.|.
CASSQGVWAGGNEQFF
TGCGCCAGCAGCCAGGGGGTTTGGGCAGGGGGGAATGAGCAGTTCTTC
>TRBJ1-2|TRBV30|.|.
CAWNRRGGGYTF
TGTGCCTGGAATCGCAGGGGTGGAGGCTACACCTTC
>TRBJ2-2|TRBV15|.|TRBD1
CATSSTTGLNTGELFF
TGTGCCACCAGCAGTACGACAGGGCTTAACACCGGGGAGCTGTTTTTT
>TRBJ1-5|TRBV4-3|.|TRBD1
CASSQAGTDNQPQHF
TGCGCCAGCAGCCAAGCCGGGACAGATAATCAGCCCCAGCATTTT
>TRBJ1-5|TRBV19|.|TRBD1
CASSVQGWNQPQHF
TGTGCCAGTAGTGTACAGGGGTGGAATCAGCCCCAGCATTTT
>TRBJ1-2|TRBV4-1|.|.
CASSQPPGGNYGYTF
TGCGCCAGCAGCCAGCCCCCGGGAGGGAACTATGGCTACACCTTC
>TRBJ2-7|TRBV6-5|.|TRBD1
CASSLGQGAQYF
TGTGCCAGCAGTTTGGGACAGGGGGCACAGTACTTC
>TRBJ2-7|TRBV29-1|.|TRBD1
CSVAETGLGYEQYF
TGCAGCGTTGCTGAGACAGGGTTAGGCTACGAGCAGTACTTC
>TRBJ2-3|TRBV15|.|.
CATRGGASTDTQYF
TGTGCCACCAGGGGCGGGGCCAGCACAGATACGCAGTATTTT
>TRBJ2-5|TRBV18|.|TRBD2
CASSPVAGAPETQYF
TGTGCCAGCTCACCGGTAGCGGGGGCCCCAGAGACCCAGTACTTC
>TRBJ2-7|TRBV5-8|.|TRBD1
CASSPTDRNYEQYF
TGTGCCAGCAGCCCGACGGACAGGAACTACGAGCAGTACTTC
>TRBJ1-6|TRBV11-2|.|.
CASSTSTGSPLHF
TGTGCCAGCAGCACCTCGACGGGGTCACCCCTCCACTTT
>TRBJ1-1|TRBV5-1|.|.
CASTDTGSAYTEAFF
TGCGCCAGCACCGATACAGGGTCGGCCTACACTGAAGCTTTCTTT
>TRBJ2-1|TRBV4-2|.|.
CASSQDLRDEQFF
TGTGCCAGCAGCCAAGATCTGCGGGATGAGCAGTTCTTC
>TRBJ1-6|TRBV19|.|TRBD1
CASSIGDRTNSPLHF
TGTGCCAGTAGTATAGGGGACAGAACGAATTCACCCCTCCACTTT
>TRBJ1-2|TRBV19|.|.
CASSIIEAANYGYTF
TGTGCCAGTAGTATAATAGAAGCCGCTAACTATGGCTACACCTTC
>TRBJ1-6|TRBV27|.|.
CASSLATGNSPLHF
TGTGCCAGCAGTTTAGCAACAGGGAATTCACCCCTCCACTTT
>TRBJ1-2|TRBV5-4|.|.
CASRGHPANYGYTF
TGTGCCAGCAGGGGACACCCAGCGAACTATGGCTACACCTTC
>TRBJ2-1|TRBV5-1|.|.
CASSLGLEQFF
TGCGCCAGCAGCTTGGGACTGGAGCAGTTCTTC
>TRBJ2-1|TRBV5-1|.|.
CASSLGHNYNEQFF
TGCGCCAGCAGCTTGGGTCACAACTACAATGAGCAGTTCTTC
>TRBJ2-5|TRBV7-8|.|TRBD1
CASSIGTGDRETQYF
TGTGCCAGCAGCATCGGGACAGGGGATCGGGAGACCCAGTACTTC
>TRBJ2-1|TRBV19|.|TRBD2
CASSIGLLAGGSMISYNEQFF
TGTGCCAGTAGTATAGGGCTGCTAGCGGGGGGTTCCATGATCTCCTACAATGAGCAGTTCTTC
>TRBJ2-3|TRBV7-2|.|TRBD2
CASSLRGRGGQFRTDTQYF
TGTGCCAGCAGCTTACGTGGGCGGGGGGGCCAATTTCGCACAGATACGCAGTATTTT